Listed here are 25 T cell receptor beta chains from one sample, sequenced in a study of T cell changes during pregnancy in multiple sclerosis. Sequencing was performed with immunoSEQ multiplex PCR; in TCRdb, only in-frame clones are kept and a portion is missing. Of 49,000 or so clones listed, roughly 92% are singletons. This sample comprised peripheral blood, obtained in the third trimester of pregnancy. These TCRs come from a female donor with multiple sclerosis, enrolled in a pregnancy study.

The chain has TRBV5-1 and TRBJ2-7; TRBD2 aligns across 11 bases. The CDR3 length is 14 residues. After removal of 5 bases from V and 0 bases from J, the junction contained 1 base not matched to a gene. Germline lookup yields CDR1 SGHRS and CDR2 YFSETQ. CDR3 sequence: CASRGLAASYEQYF. The DNA of the CDR3 is TGCGCCAGCAGGGGACTAGCGGCCTCCTACGAGCAGTACTTC.

V gene TRBV4-2 combines with J gene TRBJ2-1; TRBD2 matches 7 bases. After removal of 1 base from V and 0 bases from J, the junction contained 15 bases not matched to a gene. From germline, CDR1 is LGHNA and CDR2 YNFKEQ. The CDR3 contains 20 residues. The CDR3 is CASSQALGRVALSSYNEQFF. CDR3 coding DNA: TGTGCCAGCAGCCAAGCCCTAGGGAGGGTTGCCCTTTCCTCCTACAATGAGCAGTTCTTC.

V is TRBV28 and J is TRBJ2-3, with 14 positions matching TRBD2. This CDR3 comprises 17 residues. Trimming cost V 5 bases and J 2 bases; bases outside gene matches: 6. The germline V gene has CDR1 MDHEN and CDR2 SYDVKM. CDR3 DNA: TGTGCCAGCAGTACCGGGACTAGCGGGAGTAACACAGATACGCAGTATTTT. It specifies CASSTGTSGSNTDTQYF.

This chain uses TRBV18 with TRBJ1-2, with TRBD1 as a possible D gene (6 bases). Germline V gives CDR1 KGHSH, CDR2 LQKENI. This CDR3 is built from 16 residues. The ends were cut back, 4 bases at V and 0 bases at J, with 15 bases in the middle. The CDR3 region is CASSHGGQSANYGYTF. The CDR3 DNA is TGTGCCAGCTCACACGGAGGACAGTCGGCTAACTATGGCTACACCTTC.

This clone came up once. CDR3 sequence: CASSQELLRGTQYF. The CDR3 nucleotides are TGCGCCAGCAGCCAAGAACTCCTAAGGGGTACGCAGTATTTT. V and J are TRBV4-1 and TRBJ2-3; possible D gene TRBD1, 5 bases. The CDR3 extends over 14 amino acids. Germline assignment: CDR1 MGHRA and CDR2 YSYEKL. V lost 0 bases and J lost 8, with 12 bases in between.

The J gene is TRBJ2-7, the V gene TRBV5-6, with 10 bases that match TRBD1. This CDR3 is built from 14 residues. The junction had 4 bases not matched to a gene; V was cut back by 3 bases and J by 4 bases. Germline CDR1 and CDR2: SGHDT and YYEEEE. Here the CDR3 reads CASSYGTGVYEQYF. The CDR3 DNA follows: TGTGCCAGCAGCTACGGGACAGGGGTGTACGAGCAGTACTTC.

This clone was seen only once. CDR3 DNA sequence: TGTGCCAGTAGTCCGAGACTAGCCTCAGATACGCAGTATTTT. As protein: CASSPRLASDTQYF. The chain recombines TRBV19 with TRBJ2-3; TRBD2 agrees at 7 bases. This CDR3 contains 14 residues. The germline CDR1 and CDR2 sequences are LNHDA and SQIVND (reference sequence). V shed 5 bases and J 4 bases; nucleotides not matched to a gene: 6.

The V gene is TRBV29-1, the J gene TRBJ2-5; TRBD2 agrees at 8 bases. The length of the CDR3 is 15 residues. J was trimmed by 3 bases and V by 6 bases; bases with no gene match: 12. Germline V gene lookup returns CDR1 SQVTM and CDR2 ANQGSEA. The CDR3, as DNA: TGCAGCGTGGGGTGGGCGGGAGGAGAAAAAGAGACCCAGTACTTC. It is translated as CSVGWAGGEKETQYF.

In its sample, this clone was seen once. V gene TRBV7-2 combines with J gene TRBJ1-1; D might be TRBD1 (6 bases). Germline assignment: CDR1 SGHTA and CDR2 FQGNSA. There are 17 residues in the CDR3. Trimming cost V 1 base and J 4 bases, with 19 bases left between them. The CDR3 here is CASSLVRGGAGGTEAFF. CDR3 sequence (DNA): TGTGCCAGCAGCTTAGTTAGGGGGGGCGCGGGAGGCACTGAAGCTTTCTTT.

The chain employs TRBV2 and TRBJ2-3; 11 bases align to TRBD2. V gave up 5 bases and J gave up 0 bases; unmatched junction bases: 4. The length of the CDR3 is 16 residues. Germline V gene data show CDR1 as SNHLY and CDR2 as FYNNEI. CDR3 amino acids: CASSWTSGYSTDTQYF. As DNA, the CDR3 is TGTGCCAGCAGTTGGACTAGCGGGTACAGCACAGATACGCAGTATTTT. Full variable domain (outside the CDR3, taken from reference TRBV2 and TRBJ2-3): EPEVTQTPSHQVTQMGQEVILRCVPISNHLYFYWYRQILGQKVEFLVSFYNNEISEKSEIFDDQFSVERPDGSNFTLKIRSTKLEDSAMYFCASSWTSGYSTDTQYFGPGTRLTVL.

The rearrangement joins TRBV28 to TRBJ2-4; D uncertain. The V end lost 6 bases, the J end lost 7 bases, and 13 bases lay between the germline ends. Germline CDR1 reads MDHEN; CDR2 reads SYDVKM. The CDR3 has 13 amino acids. The CDR3 DNA reads TGTGCCAGCAGCCTACCCCCGGTTAACATTCAGTACTTC. Translation gives CASSLPPVNIQYF.

V is TRBV29-1 and J is TRBJ2-6; D is possibly TRBD2 (5 bases). Trimming removed 0 bases at V and 1 base at J, with 7 bases between. CDR1 is SQVTM and CDR2 is ANQGSEA in the germline V gene. This CDR3 contains 15 residues. CDR3 loop: CSVEDRGSGANVLTF. The CDR3 nucleotides are TGCAGCGTTGAAGATCGCGGGTCTGGGGCCAACGTCCTGACTTTC.

The chain links TRBV12-2 to TRBJ2-2; no DNA check was done on the table's D call, TRBD2. TRBV12-2 is labeled a pseudogene. The CDR3 loop spans 24 amino acids. The CDR3 sequence: CASRLVRVPPNLRSGGPNTGELFF. The CDR3 DNA is TGTGCAAGTCGCTTAGTTCGTGTACCTCCAAATCTACGTAGTGGCGGGCCGAACACCGGGGAGCTGTTTTTT.

The chain combines TRBV4-1 with TRBJ2-7; 10 nucleotides align to TRBD2. This CDR3 comprises 15 residues. The germline CDR1 and CDR2 sequences are MGHRA and YSYEKL. The J segment lost 5 bases and the V segment lost 4 bases, leaving 8 bases of the junction unmatched. Here the CDR3 reads CASSPGLAENHEQYF. DNA for the CDR3: TGCGCCAGCAGCCCAGGACTAGCGGAAAATCACGAGCAGTACTTC.

This clone was found a few times. The gene calls are TRBV18 and TRBJ1-4, with unresolved D. With 0 bases removed from V and 7 bases from J, the gap between germline ends came to 24 bases. This CDR3 is 19 amino acids long. The germline CDR1 and CDR2 sequences are KGHSH and LQKENI. This CDR3 is CASSPPEASQAKISEKLFF. The CDR3 region has the DNA TGTGCCAGCTCACCACCGGAAGCCTCGCAGGCTAAAATTTCTGAAAAACTGTTTTTT.

The chain couples TRBV7-9 to TRBJ2-1; 7 bases align to TRBD2. This CDR3 is built from 14 residues. Germline V lookup: CDR1 SEHNR, CDR2 FQNEAQ (reference sequence). V dropped 6 bases and J dropped 5; count of bases not matched to a gene: 7. The CDR3 is CASRLTAGNNEQFF. The DNA for the CDR3 is TGTGCCAGCAGATTAACAGCGGGAAACAATGAGCAGTTCTTC.

This chain joins TRBV5-1 and TRBJ1-1, with D uncertain. V was clipped by 4 bases and J by 3 bases, with 7 bases between them. The CDR3 consists of 12 residues. CDR1 and CDR2 (germline): SGHRS, YFSETQ. CDR3 loop: CASSIGDTEAFF. CDR3 nucleotide sequence: TGCGCCAGCAGCATCGGGGACACTGAAGCTTTCTTT.

CDR3 in DNA: TGTGCCAGCAGGGACCATACCGGGACAGGCAATGAGCAGTTCTTC. Translation: CASRDHTGTGNEQFF. The chain is built from TRBV28 and TRBJ2-1; 8 nucleotides match TRBD1. The V gene's germline CDR1 is MDHEN and CDR2 SYDVKM. V lost 6 bases and J lost 6; bases outside the gene matches: 10. The length of the CDR3 is 15 residues.

The chain couples TRBV9 to TRBJ2-1; TRBD2 matches at 10 bases. The CDR3 sequence is 16 residues long. Trimming removed 4 bases from V and 5 bases from J; junction bases left unmatched: 9. Germline V gene lookup returns CDR1 SGDLS and CDR2 YYNGEE. The CDR3 loop reads CASSPRTSGTHNEQFF. As DNA, the CDR3 is TGTGCCAGCAGCCCCCGGACTAGCGGAACCCACAATGAGCAGTTCTTC. Full variable domain (remainder filled in from reference TRBV9 and TRBJ2-1): DSGVTQTPKHLITATGQRVTLRCSPRSGDLSVYWYQQSLDQGLQFLIQYYNGEERAKGNILERFSAQQFPDLHSELNLSSLELGDSALYFCASSPRTSGTHNEQFFGPGTRLTVL.

This rearrangement joins TRBV15 to TRBJ2-1, with a weak D call TRBD1 (5 bases). V was clipped by 0 bases and J by 8 bases, with 8 bases between them. Germline V CDR1 and CDR2: LNHNV, YYDKDF (reference sequence). The length of the CDR3 is 13 residues. The CDR3 reads CATSRDQGYEQFF. The CDR3 region has the DNA TGTGCCACCAGCAGAGATCAGGGATATGAGCAGTTCTTC. Drawing the rest from reference TRBV15 and TRBJ2-1, the complete variable domain is DAMVIQNPRYQVTQFGKPVTLSCSQTLNHNVMYWYQQKSSQAPKLLFHYYDKDFNNEADTPDNFQSRRPNTSFCFLDIRSPGLGDTAMYLCATSRDQGYEQFFGPGTRLTVL.

The chain joins TRBV19 to TRBJ2-3; 8 bases align to TRBD1. Germline loops: CDR1 LNHDA, CDR2 SQIVND (reference sequence). With V trimmed by 5 bases and J by 3 bases, 4 bases remained unmatched. The length of the CDR3 is 14 residues. The CDR3 DNA sequence: TGTGCCAGTAGTGGACAGGGAGGTACAGATACGCAGTATTTT. This translates into CASSGQGGTDTQYF.

The chain couples TRBV19 to TRBJ1-4; no reliable D call. Trimming took off 3 bases at V and 2 bases at J, with 16 bases between the two ends. In germline, CDR1 is LNHDA, CDR2 SQIVND (reference sequence). The CDR3 totals 17 residues. This chain's CDR3 is CASSMRAVHRTNEKLFF. The DNA for the CDR3 is TGTGCCAGTAGTATGAGGGCAGTTCATAGGACTAATGAAAAACTGTTTTTT.

This chain links TRBV29-1 with TRBJ2-5; 7 nucleotides agree with TRBD2. The CDR3 consists of 13 residues. Germline V lookup: CDR1 SQVTM, CDR2 ANQGSEA. The CDR3 loop reads CRGGQPTQETQYF. CDR3 sequence (DNA): TGCAGGGGAGGGCAGCCTACTCAAGAGACCCAGTACTTC.

The chain recombines TRBV27 with TRBJ2-1, with TRBD1 as a possible D gene (5 bases). Germline V gene sequence: CDR1 MNHEY, CDR2 SMNVEV (reference sequence). This CDR3 spans 13 amino acids. Trimming left V 3 bases short and J 8 bases short, with 11 bases between. CDR3 region: CASSFRRDHEQFF. The CDR3 DNA is TGTGCCAGCAGTTTTCGCAGGGATCATGAGCAGTTCTTC.

The chain employs TRBV27 and TRBJ2-7, with TRBD2 matching over 10 bases. The CDR3 has 14 residues. Germline V gene data show CDR1 as MNHEY and CDR2 as SMNVEV (reference sequence). The trim removed 5 bases at V and 3 bases at J, leaving 4 bases unmatched. CDR3 DNA sequence: TGTGCCAGCAGTAGGGTAGCGGGAGGCTACGAGCAGTACTTC. Its translation is CASSRVAGGYEQYF.